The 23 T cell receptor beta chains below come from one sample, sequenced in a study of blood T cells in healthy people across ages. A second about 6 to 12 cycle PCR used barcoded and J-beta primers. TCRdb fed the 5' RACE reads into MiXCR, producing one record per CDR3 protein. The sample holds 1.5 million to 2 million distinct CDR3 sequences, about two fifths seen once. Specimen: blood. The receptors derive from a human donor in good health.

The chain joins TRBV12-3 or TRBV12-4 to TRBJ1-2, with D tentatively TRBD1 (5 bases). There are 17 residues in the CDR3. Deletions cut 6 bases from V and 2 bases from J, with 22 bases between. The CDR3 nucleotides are TGTGCCAGCAGCCCATCGGAGGGACCATTCCTCAACTATGGCTACACCTTC. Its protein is CASSPSEGPFLNYGYTF.

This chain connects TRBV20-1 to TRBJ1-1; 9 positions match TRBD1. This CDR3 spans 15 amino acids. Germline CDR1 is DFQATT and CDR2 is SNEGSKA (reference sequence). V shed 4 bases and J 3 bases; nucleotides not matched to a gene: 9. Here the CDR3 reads CSATLRTGVDTEAFF. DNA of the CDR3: TGCAGTGCTACTCTCCGGACAGGGGTGGACACTGAAGCTTTCTTT.

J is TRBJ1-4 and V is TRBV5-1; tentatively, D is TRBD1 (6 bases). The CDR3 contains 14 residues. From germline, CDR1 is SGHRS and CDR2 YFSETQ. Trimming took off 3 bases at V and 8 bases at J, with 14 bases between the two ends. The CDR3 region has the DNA TGCGCCAGCAGCTCCGGGGCAGGGGAGGAAAAACTGTTTTTT. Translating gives CASSSGAGEEKLFF.

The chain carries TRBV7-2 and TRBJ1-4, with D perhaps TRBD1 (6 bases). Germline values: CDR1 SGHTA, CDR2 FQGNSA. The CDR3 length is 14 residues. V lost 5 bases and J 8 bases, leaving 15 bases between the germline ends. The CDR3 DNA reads TGTGCCAGCAGCATGGGGGGGGGCGGGGAAAAACTGTTTTTT. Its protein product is CASSMGGGGEKLFF.

CDR3 coding DNA: TGTGCCAGCAGCTTAGAGGTTTCACCCCTCCACTTT. Amino acid sequence: CASSLEVSPLHF. The V gene is TRBV7-9, the J gene TRBJ1-6, with D unresolved. The germline CDR1 and CDR2 sequences are SEHNR and FQNEAQ (reference sequence). The CDR3 consists of 12 residues. Trimming pared 1 base from V and 9 bases from J, leaving 4 bases between.

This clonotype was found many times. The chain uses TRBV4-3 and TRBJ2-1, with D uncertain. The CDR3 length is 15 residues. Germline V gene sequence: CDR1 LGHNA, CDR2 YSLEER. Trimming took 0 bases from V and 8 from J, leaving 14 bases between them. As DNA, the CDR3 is TGCGCCAGCAGCCAAGATCTCTGGGCTGGGGATGAGCAGTTCTTC. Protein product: CASSQDLWAGDEQFF.

The CDR3 sequence: CASSGRVSYEQYF. The CDR3 DNA follows: TGTGCCAGCAGCGGTCGGGTCTCCTACGAGCAGTACTTC. The chain links TRBV28 to TRBJ2-7; the D is unclear. With 6 bases removed from V and 0 bases from J, the gap between germline ends came to 9 bases. The CDR3 is 13 residues long. Germline V CDR1 and CDR2: MDHEN, SYDVKM.

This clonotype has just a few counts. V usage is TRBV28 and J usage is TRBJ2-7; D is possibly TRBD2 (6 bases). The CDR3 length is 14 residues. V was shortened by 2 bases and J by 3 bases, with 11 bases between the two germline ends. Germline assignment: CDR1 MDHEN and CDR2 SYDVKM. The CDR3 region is CASSLIGRFYEQYF. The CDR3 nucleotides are TGTGCCAGCAGTTTAATAGGGAGGTTCTACGAGCAGTACTTC.

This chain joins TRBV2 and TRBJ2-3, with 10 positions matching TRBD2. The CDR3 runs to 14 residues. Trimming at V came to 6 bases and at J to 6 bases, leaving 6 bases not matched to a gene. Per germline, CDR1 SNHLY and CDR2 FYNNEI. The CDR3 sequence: CASSPGSGRDTQYF. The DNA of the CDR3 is TGTGCCAGCAGCCCGGGTAGCGGGAGGGATACGCAGTATTTT.

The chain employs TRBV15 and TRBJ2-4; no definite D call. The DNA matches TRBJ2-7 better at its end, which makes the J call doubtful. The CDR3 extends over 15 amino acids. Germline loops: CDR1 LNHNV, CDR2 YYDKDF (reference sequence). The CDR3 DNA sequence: TGTGCCACCAGCTCCGTTTCTCCGCCTACCTACGAGCAGTACTTC. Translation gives CATSSVSPPTYEQYF.

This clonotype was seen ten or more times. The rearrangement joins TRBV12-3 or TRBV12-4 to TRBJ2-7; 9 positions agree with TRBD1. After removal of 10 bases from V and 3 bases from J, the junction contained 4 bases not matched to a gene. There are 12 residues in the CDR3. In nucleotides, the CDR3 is TGTGCCACCGGGACAGGGTACTACGAGCAGTACTTC. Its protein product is CATGTGYYEQYF.

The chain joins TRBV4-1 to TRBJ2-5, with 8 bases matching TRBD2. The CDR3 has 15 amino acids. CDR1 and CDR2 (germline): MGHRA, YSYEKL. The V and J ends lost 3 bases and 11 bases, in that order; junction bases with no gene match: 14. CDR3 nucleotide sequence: TGCGCCAGCAGCCAGGTAGCCGGGACTAGGCGGGAGCAGTACTTC. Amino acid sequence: CASSQVAGTRREQYF.

CDR3 DNA sequence: TGTGCCAGCAGCCAAGGTGTCATCGGTAACGGTCAGCCCCAGCATTTT. It encodes CASSQGVIGNGQPQHF. The V call is TRBV4-2, the J call TRBJ1-5; no clear D gene. Germline CDR1 and CDR2: LGHNA and YNFKEQ. Deletions cut 1 base from V and 6 bases from J, with 16 bases between. The CDR3 has 16 residues.

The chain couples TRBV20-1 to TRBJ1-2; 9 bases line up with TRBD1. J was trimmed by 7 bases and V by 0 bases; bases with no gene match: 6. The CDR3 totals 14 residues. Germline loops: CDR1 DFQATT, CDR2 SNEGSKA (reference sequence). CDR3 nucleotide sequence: TGCAGTGCTAGAGATCGGGACAGGGAGGGTGGCTACACCTTC. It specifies CSARDRDREGGYTF.

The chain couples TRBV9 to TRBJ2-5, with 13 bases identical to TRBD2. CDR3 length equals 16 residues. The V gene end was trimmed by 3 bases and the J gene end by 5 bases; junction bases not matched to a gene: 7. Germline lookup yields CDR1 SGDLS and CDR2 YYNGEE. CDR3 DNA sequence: TGTGCCAGCAGCGCCTACGAGACTAGCGGGGGGGAGACCCAGTACTTC. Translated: CASSAYETSGGETQYF.

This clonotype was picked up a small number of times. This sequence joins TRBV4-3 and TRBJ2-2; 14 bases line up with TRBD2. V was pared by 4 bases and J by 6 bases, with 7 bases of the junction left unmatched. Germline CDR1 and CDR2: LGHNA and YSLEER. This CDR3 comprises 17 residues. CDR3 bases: TGCGCCAGCAGCCTCGGACTAGCGGGGGGAGTTTCCGGGGAGCTGTTTTTT. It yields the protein CASSLGLAGGVSGELFF.

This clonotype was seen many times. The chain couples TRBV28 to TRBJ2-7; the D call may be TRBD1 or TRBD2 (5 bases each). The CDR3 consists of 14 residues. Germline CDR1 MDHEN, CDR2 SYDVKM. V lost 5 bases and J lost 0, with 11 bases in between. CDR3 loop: CASSVPGSSYEQYF. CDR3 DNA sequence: TGTGCCAGCAGTGTTCCAGGGAGCTCCTACGAGCAGTACTTC.

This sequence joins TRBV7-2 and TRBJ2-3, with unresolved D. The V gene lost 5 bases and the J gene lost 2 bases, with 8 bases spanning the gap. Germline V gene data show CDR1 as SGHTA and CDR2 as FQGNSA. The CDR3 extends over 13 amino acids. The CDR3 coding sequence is TGTGCCAGCAGCCAGTATAACACAGATACGCAGTATTTT. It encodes CASSQYNTDTQYF.

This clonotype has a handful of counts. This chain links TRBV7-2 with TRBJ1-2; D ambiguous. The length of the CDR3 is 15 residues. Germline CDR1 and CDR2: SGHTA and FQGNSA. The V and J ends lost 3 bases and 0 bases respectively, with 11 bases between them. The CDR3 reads CASSFTALANYGYTF. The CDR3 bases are TGTGCCAGCAGCTTCACGGCCTTAGCTAACTATGGCTACACCTTC.

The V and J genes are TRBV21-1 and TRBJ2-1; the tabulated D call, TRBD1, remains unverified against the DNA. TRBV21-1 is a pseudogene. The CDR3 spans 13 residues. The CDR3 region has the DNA TGTGCCAGCAGCCCTCCAGGGGGTGATGAGCAGTTCTTC. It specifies CASSPPGGDEQFF.

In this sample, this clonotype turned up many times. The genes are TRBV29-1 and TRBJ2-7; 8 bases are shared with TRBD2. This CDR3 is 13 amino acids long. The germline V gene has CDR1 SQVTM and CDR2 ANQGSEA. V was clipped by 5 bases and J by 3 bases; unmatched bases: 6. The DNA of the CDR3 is TGCAGCGTTCATCTAGCGGGCCACTACGAGCAGTACTTC. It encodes CSVHLAGHYEQYF.

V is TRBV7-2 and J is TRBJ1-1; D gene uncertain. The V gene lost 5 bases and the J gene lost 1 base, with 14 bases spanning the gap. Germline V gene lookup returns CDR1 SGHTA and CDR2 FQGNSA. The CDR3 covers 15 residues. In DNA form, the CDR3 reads TGTGCCAGCAGCCCAGAGCCCAGCCGGAACACTGAAGCTTTCTTT. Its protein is CASSPEPSRNTEAFF.

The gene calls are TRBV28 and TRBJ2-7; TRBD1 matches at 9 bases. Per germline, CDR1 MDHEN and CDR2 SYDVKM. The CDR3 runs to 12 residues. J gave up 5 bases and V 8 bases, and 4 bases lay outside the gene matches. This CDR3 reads CASEDRGHEQYF. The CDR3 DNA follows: TGTGCCAGCGAGGACAGGGGCCACGAGCAGTACTTC.